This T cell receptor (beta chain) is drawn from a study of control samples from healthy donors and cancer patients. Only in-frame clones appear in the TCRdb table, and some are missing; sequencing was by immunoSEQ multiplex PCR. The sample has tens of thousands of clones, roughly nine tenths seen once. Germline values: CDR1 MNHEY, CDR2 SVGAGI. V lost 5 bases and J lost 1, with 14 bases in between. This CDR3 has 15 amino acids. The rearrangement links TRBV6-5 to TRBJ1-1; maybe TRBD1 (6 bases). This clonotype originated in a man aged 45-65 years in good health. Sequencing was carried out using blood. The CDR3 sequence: CASSTLQGTNTEAFF. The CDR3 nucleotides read TGTGCCAGCAGTACCCTACAGGGTACGAACACTGAAGCTTTCTTT.